The T cell receptor beta chain under discussion was sequenced for a study of blood T cells in healthy people across ages. Using a J-beta primer mix together with a sample-barcoded 5' primer, a second PCR was run for about 6 to 12 cycles. TCRdb reanalysed the 5' RACE reads using MiXCR and keeps one entry per CDR3 protein. The sample shows about 1.8 million distinct CDR3 sequences, 40% to 55% of them seen only once. Details on this clonotype: What it recognizes is unknown.

General study points: The CMV status of each donor remained undetermined, and this could have confounded shifts in expanded clonotypes.

This TCR came from a woman in her forties in good health. The sequencing input was blood.

Here the CDR3 DNA reads TGTGCCAGCAGTACTGGGGGGACAGGGAATCGCGAGCAGTACTTC. As protein: CASSTGGTGNREQYF. The gene calls are TRBV6-2 or TRBV6-3 and TRBJ2-5, with TRBD1 matching over 9 bases. The end of the DNA fits TRBJ2-7 better, so the J call may be wrong. CDR3 length: 15 residues. In germline, CDR1 is MNHEY, CDR2 SVGEGT.